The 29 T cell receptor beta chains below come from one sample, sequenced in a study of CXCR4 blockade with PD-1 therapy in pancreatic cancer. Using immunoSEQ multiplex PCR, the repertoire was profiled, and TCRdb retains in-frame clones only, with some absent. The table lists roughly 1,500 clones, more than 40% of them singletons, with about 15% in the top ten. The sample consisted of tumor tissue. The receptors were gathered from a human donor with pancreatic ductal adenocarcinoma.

Here the CDR3 DNA reads TGCGCCAGCAGCGATGGACAGGGGAGGGTAGGGGAAAAACTGTTTTTT. Amino acids: CASSDGQGRVGEKLFF. V is TRBV5-1 and J is TRBJ1-4; 9 bases are shared with TRBD1. Per the germline V gene, CDR1 is SGHRS and CDR2 is YFSETQ. The CDR3 runs 16 residues. J lost 8 bases, V lost 4 bases, and 12 bases had no gene match.

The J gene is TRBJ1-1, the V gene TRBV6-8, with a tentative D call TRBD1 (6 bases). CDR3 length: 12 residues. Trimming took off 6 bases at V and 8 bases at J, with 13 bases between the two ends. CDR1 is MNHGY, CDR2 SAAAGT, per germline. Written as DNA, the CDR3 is TGTGCCAGCAGGGTTCACCAGGGGGAAGCTTTCTTT. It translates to CASRVHQGEAFF.

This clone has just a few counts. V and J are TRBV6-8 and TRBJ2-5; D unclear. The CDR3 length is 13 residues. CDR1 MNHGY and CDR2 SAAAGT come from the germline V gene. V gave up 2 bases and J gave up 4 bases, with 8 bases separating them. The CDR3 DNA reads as TGTGCCAGCAGTTACCCGCCTTTAGAGACCCAGTACTTC. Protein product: CASSYPPLETQYF.

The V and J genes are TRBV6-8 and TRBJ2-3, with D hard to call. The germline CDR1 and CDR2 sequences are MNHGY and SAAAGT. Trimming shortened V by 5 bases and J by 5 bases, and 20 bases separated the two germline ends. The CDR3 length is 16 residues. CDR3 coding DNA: TGTGCCAGCAGTAGGGCCCCGATTACATCGGGAGATACGCAGTATTTT. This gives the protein CASSRAPITSGDTQYF.

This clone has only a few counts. The DNA of the CDR3 is TGTGCCAGCAGCTTAGATGGGCCCCGGTTTGGTGAGCAGTTCTTC. Translating gives CASSLDGPRFGEQFF. This chain joins TRBV11-1 and TRBJ2-1; no clear D. Germline-derived CDR1 and CDR2 are SGHAT and FQDESV (reference sequence). With 1 base removed from V and 9 bases from J, the gap between germline ends came to 16 bases. The CDR3 runs to 15 residues.

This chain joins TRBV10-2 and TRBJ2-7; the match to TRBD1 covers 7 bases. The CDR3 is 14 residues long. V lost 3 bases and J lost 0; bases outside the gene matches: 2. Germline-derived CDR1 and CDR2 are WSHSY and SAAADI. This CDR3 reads CASSDRQGSYEQYF. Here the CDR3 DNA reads TGCGCCAGCAGTGATAGACAGGGCTCCTACGAGCAGTACTTC.

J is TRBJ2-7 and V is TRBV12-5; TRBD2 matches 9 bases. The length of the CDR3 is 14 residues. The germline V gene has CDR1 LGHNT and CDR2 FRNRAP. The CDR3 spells CASIPTSGIYEQYF. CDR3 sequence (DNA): TGTGCCAGCATTCCGACTAGCGGAATCTACGAGCAGTACTTC.

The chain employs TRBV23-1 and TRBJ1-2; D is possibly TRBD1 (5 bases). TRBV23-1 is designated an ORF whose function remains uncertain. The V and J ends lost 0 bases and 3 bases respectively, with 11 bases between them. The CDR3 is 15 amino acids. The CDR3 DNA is TGCGCCAGCAGTCAATCGGGAGGGGCGGACTATGGCTACACCTTC. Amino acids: CASSQSGGADYGYTF.

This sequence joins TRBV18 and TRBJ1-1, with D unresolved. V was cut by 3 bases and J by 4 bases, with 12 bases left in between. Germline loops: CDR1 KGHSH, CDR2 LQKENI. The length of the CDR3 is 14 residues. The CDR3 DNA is TGTGCCAGCTCACCTACACAAGTGGGCACTGAAGCTTTCTTT. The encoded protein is CASSPTQVGTEAFF.

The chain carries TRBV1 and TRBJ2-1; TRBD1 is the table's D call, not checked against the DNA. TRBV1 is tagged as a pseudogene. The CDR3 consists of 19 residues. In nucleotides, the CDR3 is TGCGCCAGCAGCCGGGGCCCTCTCGGGAACCAAGGGGGCTACAATGAGCAGTTCTTC. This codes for CASSRGPLGNQGGYNEQFF.

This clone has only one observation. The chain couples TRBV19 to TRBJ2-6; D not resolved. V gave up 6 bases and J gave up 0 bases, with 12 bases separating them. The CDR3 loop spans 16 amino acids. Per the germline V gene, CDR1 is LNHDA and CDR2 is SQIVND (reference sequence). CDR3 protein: CASRSGDNSGANVLTF. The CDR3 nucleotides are TGTGCCAGTAGATCGGGCGACAACTCTGGGGCCAACGTCCTGACTTTC.

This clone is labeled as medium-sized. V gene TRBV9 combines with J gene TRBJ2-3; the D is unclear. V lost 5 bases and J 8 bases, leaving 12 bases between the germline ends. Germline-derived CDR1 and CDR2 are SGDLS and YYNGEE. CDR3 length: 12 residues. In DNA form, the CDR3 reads TGTGCCAGCAGGGGGTTGGCCGCTACGCAGTATTTT. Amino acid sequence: CASRGLAATQYF.

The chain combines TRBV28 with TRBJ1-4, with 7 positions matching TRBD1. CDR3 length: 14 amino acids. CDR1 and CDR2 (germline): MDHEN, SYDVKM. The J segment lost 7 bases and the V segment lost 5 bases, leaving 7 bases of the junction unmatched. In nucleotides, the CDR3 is TGTGCCAGCAGTCAAACAGGGGAGGTTGAAAAACTGTTTTTT. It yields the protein CASSQTGEVEKLFF.

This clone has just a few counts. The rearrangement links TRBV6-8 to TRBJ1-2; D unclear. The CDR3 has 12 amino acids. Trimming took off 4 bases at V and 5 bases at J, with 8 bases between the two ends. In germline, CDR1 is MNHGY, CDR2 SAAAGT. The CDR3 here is CASSSTEYGYTF. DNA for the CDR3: TGTGCCAGCAGTTCGACGGAGTATGGCTACACCTTC.

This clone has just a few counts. CDR3 in amino acids: CASSLGQGRRNTIYF. The CDR3 nucleotides read TGTGCCAGCAGCTTGGGGCAGGGTCGTAGAAACACCATATATTTT. This chain links TRBV11-3 with TRBJ1-3; the D gene is possibly TRBD1 (5 bases). The CDR3 is 15 residues long. Germline V gene data show CDR1 as SGHNT and CDR2 as YENEEA. V was pared by 3 bases and J by 5 bases, with 14 bases between.

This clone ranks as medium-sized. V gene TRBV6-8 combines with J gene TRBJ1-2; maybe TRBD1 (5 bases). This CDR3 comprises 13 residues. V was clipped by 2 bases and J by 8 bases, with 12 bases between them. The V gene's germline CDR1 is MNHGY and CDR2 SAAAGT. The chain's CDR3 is CASSYDLGTGYTF. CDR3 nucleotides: TGTGCCAGCAGTTACGACTTAGGGACGGGCTACACCTTC.

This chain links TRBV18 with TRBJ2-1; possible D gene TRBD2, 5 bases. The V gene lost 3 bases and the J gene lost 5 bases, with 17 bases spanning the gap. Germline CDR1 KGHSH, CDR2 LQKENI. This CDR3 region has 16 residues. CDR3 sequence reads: CASSPRRRAGNNEQFF. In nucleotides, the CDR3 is TGTGCCAGCTCACCCCGGCGCCGGGCGGGTAACAATGAGCAGTTCTTC.

The CDR3, as DNA: TGTGCCAGCTCGGGGTCCAGAATGAACACTGAAGCTTTCTTT. Its translation: CASSGSRMNTEAFF. This chain joins TRBV9 and TRBJ1-1; D not resolved. The V gene lost 7 bases and the J gene lost 0 bases, with 13 bases spanning the gap. This CDR3 is 14 amino acids long. Per the germline V gene, CDR1 is SGDLS and CDR2 is YYNGEE.

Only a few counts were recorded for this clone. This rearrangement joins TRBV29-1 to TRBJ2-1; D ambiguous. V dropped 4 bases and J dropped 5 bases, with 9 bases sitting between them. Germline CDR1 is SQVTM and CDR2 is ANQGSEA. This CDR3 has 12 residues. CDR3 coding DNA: TGCAGCGTTGGGGCCGGAAACAATGAGCAGTTCTTC. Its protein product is CSVGAGNNEQFF.

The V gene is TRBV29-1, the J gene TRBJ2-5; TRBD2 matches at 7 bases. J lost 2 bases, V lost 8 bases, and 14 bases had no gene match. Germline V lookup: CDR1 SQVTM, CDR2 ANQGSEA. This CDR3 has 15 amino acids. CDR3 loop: CSFREKRGSQETQYF. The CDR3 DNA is TGCAGCTTTCGGGAGAAGCGGGGCTCTCAAGAGACCCAGTACTTC.

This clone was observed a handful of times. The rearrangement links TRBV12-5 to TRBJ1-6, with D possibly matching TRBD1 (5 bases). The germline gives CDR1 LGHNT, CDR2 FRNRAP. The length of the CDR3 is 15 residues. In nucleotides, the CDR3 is TGTGCCAGCACCTCGGGGGGTTCAAGCAATTCACCCCTCCACTTT. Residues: CASTSGGSSNSPLHF.

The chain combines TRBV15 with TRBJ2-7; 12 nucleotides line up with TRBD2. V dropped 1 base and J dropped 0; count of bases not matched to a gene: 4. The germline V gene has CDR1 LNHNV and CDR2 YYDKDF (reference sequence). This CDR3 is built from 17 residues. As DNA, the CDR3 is TGTGCCACCAGCAGAGGGGGGACTAGCGGGCACTCCTACGAGCAGTACGTC. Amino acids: CATSRGGTSGHSYEQYV.

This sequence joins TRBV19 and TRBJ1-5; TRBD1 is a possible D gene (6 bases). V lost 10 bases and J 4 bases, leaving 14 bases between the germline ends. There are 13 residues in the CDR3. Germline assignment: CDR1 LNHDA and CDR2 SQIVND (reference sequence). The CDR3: CATTNQGNQPQHF. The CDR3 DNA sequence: TGTGCCACTACAAACCAGGGGAATCAGCCCCAGCATTTT.

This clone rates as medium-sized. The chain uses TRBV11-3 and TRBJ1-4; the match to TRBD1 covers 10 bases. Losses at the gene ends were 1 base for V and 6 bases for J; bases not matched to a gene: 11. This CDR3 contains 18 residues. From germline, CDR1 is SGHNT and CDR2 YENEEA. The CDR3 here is CASSLGSTGTGVDEKLFF. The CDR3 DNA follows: TGTGCCAGCAGCTTAGGCTCAACCGGGACAGGGGTCGATGAAAAACTGTTTTTT.

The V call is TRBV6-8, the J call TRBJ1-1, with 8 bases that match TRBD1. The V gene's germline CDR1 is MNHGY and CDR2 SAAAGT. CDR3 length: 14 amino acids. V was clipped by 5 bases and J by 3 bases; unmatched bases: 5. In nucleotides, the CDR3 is TGTGCCAGCAGTACAGGACAGGGTCACACTGAAGCTTTCTTT. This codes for CASSTGQGHTEAFF.

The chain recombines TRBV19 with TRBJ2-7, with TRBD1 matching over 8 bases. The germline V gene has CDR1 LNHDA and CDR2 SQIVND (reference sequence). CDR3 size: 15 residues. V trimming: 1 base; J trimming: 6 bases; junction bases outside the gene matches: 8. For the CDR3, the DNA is TGTGCCAGTAGTATAGCTACAGGGGGTCCGCTCGAGCAGTACTTC. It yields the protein CASSIATGGPLEQYF.

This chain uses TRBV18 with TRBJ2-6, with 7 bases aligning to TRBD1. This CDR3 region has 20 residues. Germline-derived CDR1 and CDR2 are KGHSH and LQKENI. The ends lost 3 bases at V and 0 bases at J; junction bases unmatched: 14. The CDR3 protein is CASSPLQHRGILSGANVLTF. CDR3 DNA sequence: TGTGCCAGCTCACCCCTTCAGCACAGGGGAATCCTCTCTGGGGCCAACGTCCTGACTTTC.

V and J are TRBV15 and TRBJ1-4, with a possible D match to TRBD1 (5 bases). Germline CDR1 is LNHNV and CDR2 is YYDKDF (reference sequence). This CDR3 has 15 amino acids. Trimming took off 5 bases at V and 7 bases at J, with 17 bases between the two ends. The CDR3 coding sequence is TGTGCCACCAGCGTTCAAGGGACTTTCGGTGAAAAACTGTTTTTT. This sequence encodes CATSVQGTFGEKLFF. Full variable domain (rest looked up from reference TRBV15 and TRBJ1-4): DAMVIQNPRYQVTQFGKPVTLSCSQTLNHNVMYWYQQKSSQAPKLLFHYYDKDFNNEADTPDNFQSRRPNTSFCFLDIRSPGLGDTAMYLCATSVQGTFGEKLFFGSGTQLSVL.

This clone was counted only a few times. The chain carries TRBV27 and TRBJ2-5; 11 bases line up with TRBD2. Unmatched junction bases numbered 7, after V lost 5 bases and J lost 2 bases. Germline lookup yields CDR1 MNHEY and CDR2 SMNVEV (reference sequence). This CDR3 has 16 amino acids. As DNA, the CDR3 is TGTGCCAGCAGTCCCCTGGGACTAGCGGAACAAGAGACCCAGTACTTC. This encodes CASSPLGLAEQETQYF.